The clone carrying this T cell receptor beta chain occurred once. Assay: immunoSEQ multiplex PCR; the TCRdb copy retains only in-frame clones and omits some. The sample lists over 250,000 clones; 65% to 90% were seen once. V shed 6 bases, J shed 5 bases, and the junction held 10 bases outside the gene matches. The CDR3 consists of 15 residues. Germline V gene data show CDR1 as MNHEY and CDR2 as SVGAGI. The data stem from a study of blood T cell repertoires in COVID-19. Looking at the study overall: Material from acute and convalescent COVID-19 was sourced from the United States, Italy and Spain. T cells, B-cell-depleted T cells, or PBMCs supplied cDNA or gDNA.

The clonotype originates from a human donor in a cohort sampled during active COVID-19. The sample was peripheral blood. The chain uses TRBV6-5 and TRBJ1-2; 9 nucleotides match TRBD1. The chain's CDR3 is CASRPDRGSNYGYTF. In nucleotides, the CDR3 is TGTGCCAGCAGACCGGACAGGGGAAGTAATTATGGCTACACCTTC.